Listed here is a single T cell receptor (beta chain). Produced via immunoSEQ multiplex PCR; TCRdb's table is partial and in-frame only. The sample has 300,000 to 400,000 clones; just over 85% are singletons. This specimen comes from a study of cytomegalovirus exposure and HLA in healthy donors. The wider study: It was reported in a later analysis that the same platform had been used for the approximately 110 validation repertoires as for the approximately 670 first-cohort repertoires.

The CDR3 covers 12 residues. Trimming removed 3 bases from V and 6 bases from J, with 7 bases in between. Per germline, CDR1 MDHEN and CDR2 SYDVKM. V and J are TRBV28 and TRBJ2-3; D gene ambiguous. Sample: PBMCs. The clonotype comes from a woman aged 18-29 years in good health and CMV-seronegative. The CDR3 sequence: CASSFLPDTQYF. CDR3 bases: TGTGCCAGCAGTTTTCTCCCGGATACGCAGTATTTT.